This T cell receptor beta chain was sequenced for a study of early T cells in non-severe SARS-CoV-2 infection (dated by TCRdb to the early 2020s). Regarding the research as a whole: Bulk RNA from unsorted whole blood was used for TCR sequencing, so alpha and beta chains could not be paired. Study-wide conclusions, independent of this receptor: VDJdb matching was skewed toward anti-spike CD8 responses and likely underestimated virus-specific expansions, missing private and CD4 specificities.

About this clonotype: Its antigen has not been determined. No base quality information exists; no much larger clone differs at one position.

Set within a cohort of healthcare workers in London, UK, this nested case-control study involved weekly PCR testing of nasopharyngeal swabs along with blood sampling. Healthcare workers were enrolled in the week of the UK lockdown, from 23 to 31 March 2020, and were followed every week for up to roughly 16 weeks. Libraries were built with 5' RACE. TCRdb names NextSeq 500 as the instrument used. Unique molecular identifiers were attached to individual cDNA molecules in the TCR library protocol so that sequencing error and PCR bias could be corrected. Both TCR alpha and beta chains were sequenced, and tight co-correlation was observed between alpha and beta sequence abundances in each sample. The paper's data handling went like this. V gene, J gene and CDR3 annotation of TCR sequences was performed with Decombinator V4. TCRs were defined as expanded if a significant change between any two time points was detected under a Poisson model with p below 0.0001. TCR abundances were normalised to the total number of TCRs sequenced in each sample and reported as counts per million. TRAV1-2 paired with TRAJ12, TRAJ20 or TRAJ33 defined MAIT TCRs, while TRAV10 paired with TRAJ18 defined iNKT TCRs. VDJdb, accessed on 1 November 2021, was searched for TCRs annotated for CMV, EBV and SARS-CoV-2, and TCRs annotated for more than one antigen were excluded. TCRdb applied fastp at Q25 and MiXCR to the public reads, then kept only in-frame beta chains. Each CDR3 protein appears once, grouped with its most common genes and DNA. The V and J calls were not made by the authors but by TCRdb's processing. This sample is represented by more than 20,000 distinct CDR3 sequences; roughly 4.2% of them were singletons. The biggest ten clones account for 4% to 5% of the sample.

Between the V and J ends, shortened by 1 base and 3 bases respectively, the junction contains 21 bases. Inclusive of the bounding cysteine and phenylalanine, the CDR3 is 18 residues long. Only the CDR3 DNA is retained, 54 bases long and in frame from the first base. CDR1 and CDR2 are read off the germline V gene as LGHNA and YNFKEQ. The V and J genes are TRBV4-2 and TRBJ1-1; the D gene is perhaps TRBD1, on 5 matching bases. The material sequenced was whole blood. The origin of this receptor is an adult who was a healthcare worker with PCR-confirmed SARS-CoV-2 infection or an uninfected control (not recorded which). The sequenced DNA is TGTGCCAGCAGCCAAGCGGGGGTAGGGAAAGGTGTCGACACTGAAGCTTTCTTT. This is translated as CASSQAGVGKGVDTEAFF.